The 26 T cell receptor beta chains below all came from one sample that was sequenced in a study of shared clonotypes between healthy human individuals. This table comes from immunoSEQ multiplex PCR, and its TCRdb copy is limited to in-frame clones, with some not included. Counted here are roughly 2.6 million clones, 85% to 95% occurring once; the ten biggest clones make up more than 0.12%. The specimen sequenced was naive CD4+ T cells sorted from blood. Subset noted: CD45RA+ positively selected. The receptors come from a man younger than 30 in good health.

This sequence joins TRBV2 and TRBJ1-1; D is unclear. Deletions cut 8 bases from V and 1 base from J, with 8 bases between. CDR3 size: 12 residues. Germline V gives CDR1 SNHLY, CDR2 FYNNEI. The CDR3 DNA reads TGTGCCAGCGGTTCCCGGAACACTGAAGCTTTCTTT. Residues: CASGSRNTEAFF.

The V and J genes are TRBV10-1 and TRBJ2-3, with 12 positions matching TRBD2. The length of the CDR3 is 16 residues. Germline assignment: CDR1 WNHNN and CDR2 SYGVQD (reference sequence). V shed 3 bases, J shed 6 bases, and the junction held 7 bases outside the gene matches. The CDR3: CASSDLLAGGGDTQYF. The CDR3 DNA is TGCGCCAGCAGTGACTTACTAGCGGGAGGTGGGGATACGCAGTATTTT.

The V and J genes are TRBV9 and TRBJ1-2; D not resolved. V was clipped by 4 bases and J by 8 bases, with 15 bases between them. The CDR3 consists of 13 residues. In germline, CDR1 is SGDLS, CDR2 YYNGEE. DNA of the CDR3: TGTGCCAGCAGCAACCGGGCCTTGAGAGGCTACACCTTC. This encodes CASSNRALRGYTF.

The rearrangement links TRBV6-5 to TRBJ2-5; D remains unclear. CDR1 is MNHEY and CDR2 is SVGAGI in the germline V gene. Trimming stripped 0 bases from V and 4 bases from J, with 15 bases between. CDR3 length: 16 amino acids. The CDR3 bases are TGTGCCAGCAGTTACTCGATCCCCGACGGTGGAGAGACCCAGTACTTC. The encoded protein is CASSYSIPDGGETQYF.

Concerning this clone: In the same sample, other DNA sequences code for this CDR3. The rearrangement joins TRBV5-1 to TRBJ2-2; 9 nucleotides line up with TRBD2. CDR1 is SGHRS and CDR2 is YFSETQ in the germline V gene. The CDR3 runs to 15 residues. Germline trimming cut 0 bases from V and 4 bases from J; bases unmatched to any gene: 1. DNA of the CDR3: TGCGCCAGCAGCTTGGGACTAGCGGTCACCGGGGAGCTGTTTTTT. Protein sequence: CASSLGLAVTGELFF.

The chain joins TRBV29-1 to TRBJ2-4; 10 bases are shared with TRBD2. J lost 3 bases, V lost 7 bases, and 6 bases had no gene match. CDR1 SQVTM and CDR2 ANQGSEA come from the germline V gene. This CDR3 region has 14 residues. The CDR3 DNA sequence: TGCAGCGCTTCTAGCGGGGGCATCAAAAACATTCAGTACTTC. Translation: CSASSGGIKNIQYF. Looking up the rest from reference TRBV29-1 and TRBJ2-4 gives the full variable domain: SAVISQKPSRDICQRGTSLTIQCQVDSQVTMMFWYRQQPGQSLTLIATANQGSEATYESGFVIDKFPISRPNLTFSTLTVSNMSPEDSSIYLCSASSGGIKNIQYFGAGTRLSVL.

The CDR3, as DNA: TGTGCCAGCAGTGATGACTCCTACGAGCAGTACTTC. Its protein product is CASSDDSYEQYF. The chain joins TRBV2 to TRBJ2-7; D remains ambiguous. The CDR3 spans 12 residues. Between the trimmed V and J ends, which lost 3 bases and 0 bases, there was a span of 3 bases. Germline CDR1 is SNHLY and CDR2 is FYNNEI.

This chain uses TRBV7-2 with TRBJ2-2; 10 bases fit TRBD1. The CDR3 runs 15 residues. CDR1 is SGHTA, CDR2 FQGNSA, per germline. V dropped 6 bases and J dropped 4; count of bases not matched to a gene: 5. The CDR3, as DNA: TGTGCCAGCAGTCGGGACAGGGGTCTCACCGGGGAGCTGTTTTTT. Translation gives CASSRDRGLTGELFF.

The V call is TRBV19, the J call TRBJ1-5; D not resolved. Germline V CDR1 and CDR2: LNHDA, SQIVND (reference sequence). With 6 bases removed from V and 9 bases from J, the gap between germline ends came to 6 bases. CDR3 size: 10 residues. The CDR3 spells CASRPGPQHF. The CDR3 DNA sequence: TGTGCCAGTAGGCCGGGGCCCCAGCATTTT.

V gene TRBV11-2 combines with J gene TRBJ1-4, with D tentatively TRBD1 (6 bases). Germline CDR1 reads SGHAT; CDR2 reads FQNNGV. Deletions cut 6 bases from V and 4 bases from J, with 15 bases between. CDR3 length: 15 amino acids. The CDR3 DNA reads as TGTGCCAGCAGACGACCGGGACAAATTAATGAAAAACTGTTTTTT. Amino acid sequence: CASRRPGQINEKLFF.

This chain connects TRBV11-2 to TRBJ2-7; possible D gene TRBD1, 6 bases. The CDR3 consists of 17 residues. Trimming left V 1 base short and J 2 bases short, with 18 bases between. Germline assignment: CDR1 SGHAT and CDR2 FQNNGV. CDR3 amino acids: CASSLGAGELFPYEQYF. The CDR3 DNA sequence: TGTGCCAGCAGCTTAGGGGCAGGGGAACTATTCCCCTACGAGCAGTACTTC.

The CDR3 coding sequence is TGTGCCAGCAGTTACGCGGGGATCCCGAACACTGAAGCTTTCTTT. Translated: CASSYAGIPNTEAFF. This chain connects TRBV6-6 to TRBJ1-1; D is uncertain. With 2 bases removed from V and 1 base from J, the gap between germline ends came to 11 bases. Germline V gives CDR1 MNHNY, CDR2 SVGAGI (reference sequence). The CDR3 contains 15 residues.

This clone was recorded only once. The J gene is TRBJ1-5, the V gene TRBV18; tentative D call: TRBD1 (5 bases). The CDR3 runs 17 residues. The germline V gene has CDR1 KGHSH and CDR2 LQKENI. V lost 3 bases and J 0 bases, leaving 15 bases between the germline ends. The CDR3 is CASSPSQGTYSNQPQHF. In nucleotides, the CDR3 is TGTGCCAGCTCACCCTCGCAGGGCACCTATAGCAATCAGCCCCAGCATTTT. The full variable domain, with the rest looked up from reference TRBV18 and TRBJ1-5, is NAGVMQNPRHLVRRRGQEARLRCSPMKGHSHVYWYRQLPEEGLKFMVYLQKENIIDESGMPKERFSAEFPKEGPSILRIQQVVRGDSAAYFCASSPSQGTYSNQPQHFGDGTRLSIL.

This clone has only one observation. The chain uses TRBV7-3 and TRBJ2-3; possible D gene TRBD1, 6 bases. The CDR3 loop spans 16 amino acids. Germline loops: CDR1 SGHTA, CDR2 FQGTGA. Trimming pared 2 bases from V and 2 bases from J, leaving 14 bases between. The chain's CDR3 is CASSLWAGGHTDTQYF. The CDR3 DNA sequence: TGTGCCAGCAGCTTATGGGCTGGGGGCCACACAGATACGCAGTATTTT.

The rearrangement joins TRBV30 to TRBJ2-3; D possibly corresponds to TRBD1 (6 bases). Germline V CDR1 and CDR2: GTSNPN, SVGIG (reference sequence). CDR3 length: 12 residues. V lost 0 bases to trimming and J lost 8 bases, with 9 bases between them. The CDR3 bases are TGTGCCTGGAGTGTACTGGACAGTACGCAGTATTTT. This gives the protein CAWSVLDSTQYF.

The V gene is TRBV6-5, the J gene TRBJ1-2, with D possibly matching TRBD1 (5 bases). Germline assignment: CDR1 MNHEY and CDR2 SVGAGI. The CDR3 spans 14 residues. V was shortened by 3 bases and J by 4 bases, with 12 bases between the two germline ends. Written as DNA, the CDR3 is TGTGCCAGCAGTTATGAACAGGAGTTCTATGGCTACACCTTC. Amino acid sequence: CASSYEQEFYGYTF.

Worth noting for this clone: Other nucleotide sequences from this sample produce the same CDR3. The genes are TRBV27 and TRBJ1-2; weak D call: TRBD1 (5 bases). The CDR3 totals 13 residues. CDR1 is MNHEY and CDR2 is SMNVEV in the germline V gene (reference sequence). V gave up 4 bases and J gave up 8 bases, with 14 bases separating them. The CDR3 region has the DNA TGTGCCAGCAGTTATGGGAGGGGCTACGGCTACACCTTC. As protein: CASSYGRGYGYTF.

With regard to this clone: This same CDR3 is encoded by further DNA sequences in the sample. The chain joins TRBV30 to TRBJ1-2; possibly TRBD1 for D (5 bases). V lost 3 bases to trimming and J lost 5 bases, with 10 bases between them. Germline V gives CDR1 GTSNPN, CDR2 SVGIG (reference sequence). This CDR3 contains 12 residues. This chain's CDR3 is CAWSGTGYGYTF. The CDR3 DNA follows: TGTGCCTGGAGCGGGACGGGATATGGCTACACCTTC.

The gene calls are TRBV6-4 and TRBJ2-3, with D unresolved. The ends were cut back, 0 bases at V and 0 bases at J, with 7 bases in the middle. The CDR3 sequence is 15 residues long. CDR1 is MRHNA and CDR2 is SNTAGT in the germline V gene. The CDR3 region has the DNA TGTGCCAGCAGTGACTCTGGTAAAAGCACAGATACGCAGTATTTT. It specifies CASSDSGKSTDTQYF.

This clone was counted a few times. Other DNA sequences from this sample encode an identical CDR3 as well. For the CDR3, the DNA is TGTGCCAGCAGTTTAGGGACCTCTGGAAACACCATATATTTT. It is translated as CASSLGTSGNTIYF. This chain links TRBV27 with TRBJ1-3; tentatively, D is TRBD1 (5 bases). Trimming pared 2 bases from V and 0 bases from J, leaving 5 bases between. This CDR3 spans 14 amino acids. Germline CDR1 reads MNHEY; CDR2 reads SMNVEV (reference sequence).

The V gene is TRBV7-9, the J gene TRBJ2-5; 9 positions agree with TRBD2. The CDR3 covers 13 residues. Trimming took 5 bases from V and 5 from J; bases not matched to a gene: 3. CDR1 and CDR2 from the germline V gene are SEHNR and FQNEAQ (reference sequence). The CDR3: CASSVSGSETQYF. CDR3 nucleotides: TGTGCCAGCAGCGTTAGCGGGAGTGAGACCCAGTACTTC. The full variable domain, with the rest looked up from reference TRBV7-9 and TRBJ2-5, is DTGVSQNPRHKITKRGQNVTFRCDPISEHNRLYWYRQTLGQGPEFLTYFQNEAQLEKSRLLSDRFSAERPKGSFSTLEIQRTEQGDSAMYLCASSVSGSETQYFGPGTRLLVL.

This chain links TRBV7-3 with TRBJ1-4; 9 nucleotides match TRBD1. CDR3 size: 13 residues. V trimming: 5 bases; J trimming: 8 bases; junction bases outside the gene matches: 3. Germline lookup yields CDR1 SGHTA and CDR2 FQGTGA. The CDR3 spells CASSRQGGEKLFF. The CDR3 region has the DNA TGTGCCAGCAGCCGACAGGGGGGAGAAAAACTGTTTTTT.

Here the CDR3 reads CASSLGSTIIRGELFF. As DNA, the CDR3 is TGTGCCAGCAGCTTAGGAAGCACTATAATCCGCGGGGAGCTGTTTTTT. The V gene is TRBV7-2, the J gene TRBJ2-2; unclear D gene. The germline V gene encodes CDR1 SGHTA and CDR2 FQGNSA. The CDR3 sequence is 16 residues long. V lost 1 base, J lost 7 bases, and 16 bases lay in between.

V gene TRBV29-1 combines with J gene TRBJ1-2, with no clear D. CDR1 and CDR2 (germline): SQVTM, ANQGSEA. With 4 bases removed from V and 0 bases from J, the gap between germline ends came to 9 bases. CDR3 size: 13 residues. The CDR3 DNA follows: TGCAGCGTTGTGTTTTCTACTAACTATGGCTACACCTTC. Residues: CSVVFSTNYGYTF. The full variable domain, in which reference TRBV29-1 and TRBJ1-2 provide the parts outside the CDR3, is SAVISQKPSRDICQRGTSLTIQCQVDSQVTMMFWYRQQPGQSLTLIATANQGSEATYESGFVIDKFPISRPNLTFSTLTVSNMSPEDSSIYLCSVVFSTNYGYTFGSGTRLTVV.

This clone appeared a single time. The chain links TRBV19 to TRBJ2-7, with 13 bases fitting TRBD2. Per germline, CDR1 LNHDA and CDR2 SQIVND (reference sequence). The CDR3 spans 17 residues. V was clipped by 1 base and J by 5 bases; unmatched bases: 8. The CDR3: CASSIGPGTSGADEQYF. DNA for the CDR3: TGTGCCAGTAGTATAGGCCCCGGGACTAGCGGGGCCGACGAGCAGTACTTC.

The DNA for the CDR3 is TGTGCCAGCAGCTCGCGACAGACCCTACTAGAAAATGAGCAGTTCTTC. This gives the protein CASSSRQTLLENEQFF. The chain joins TRBV7-9 to TRBJ2-1; D may match TRBD1 or TRBD2 (5 bases each). The CDR3 covers 16 residues. Germline V gene data show CDR1 as SEHNR and CDR2 as FQNEAQ (reference sequence). Deletions cut 4 bases from V and 7 bases from J, with 20 bases between. The whole variable domain, filled in from reference TRBV7-9 and TRBJ2-1, reads DTGVSQNPRHKITKRGQNVTFRCDPISEHNRLYWYRQTLGQGPEFLTYFQNEAQLEKSRLLSDRFSAERPKGSFSTLEIQRTEQGDSAMYLCASSSRQTLLENEQFFGPGTRLTVL.